These T cell receptor beta chains were read from a single sample in a study of CD8 T cells in Susac syndrome. TCRdb analysed the immunoSEQ multiplex PCR reads with MiXCR anew, one entry per CDR3 protein. The sample yields over 350,000 distinct CDR3 sequences, around 85% seen once. Sequencing was performed on CD8+ T cells from PBMCs. These receptors were collected from a human donor with multiple sclerosis. Each CDR3 is given with its conserved first and last residue. Fields, in order: D gene, V gene, clone size, J gene, CDR3 protein, CDR3 DNA. The D gene is left open where the match is weak. Expanded clones are given a class, and other clones once, few, many or no size at all.

>TRBD1|TRBV10-3|.|TRBJ2-5
CAISASGTDEETQYF
TGTGCCATCAGTGCCTCCGGGACAGACGAAGAGACCCAGTACTTC
>.|TRBV10-3|.|TRBJ2-7
CAISDGYEQYF
TGTGCCATCAGTGATGGGTACGAGCAGTACTTC
>.|TRBV25-1|.|TRBJ2-7
CASSGNTGTSYEQYF
TGTGCCAGCAGTGGCAACACAGGGACCTCCTACGAGCAGTACTTC
>.|TRBV7-2|.|TRBJ2-7
CASSTTRHPLSEQYF
TGTGCCAGCAGCACTACCAGACACCCTTTAAGCGAGCAGTACTTC
>TRBD1|TRBV4-1|.|TRBJ1-1
CASSQVGTGELAEAFF
TGCGCCAGCAGCCAAGTAGGGACAGGCGAACTGGCTGAAGCTTTCTTT
>.|TRBV18|.|TRBJ2-7
CASSPQDRTSSYEQYF
TGTGCCAGCTCACCACAAGACAGGACCAGCTCCTACGAGCAGTACTTC
>.|TRBV11-2|.|TRBJ2-7
CASSLRPRDGFGYEQYF
TGTGCCAGCAGCTTACGCCCCCGGGACGGATTTGGGTACGAGCAGTACTTC
>.|TRBV30|.|TRBJ1-2
CAWSVNDGYTF
TGTGCCTGGAGTGTAAACGATGGCTACACCTTC
>.|TRBV5-4|.|TRBJ2-1
CASRDLDNEQFF
TGTGCCAGCAGGGACCTGGACAATGAGCAGTTCTTC
>.|TRBV6-5|once|TRBJ2-7
CASSYSIVVQGEHEQYF
TGTGCCAGCAGTTACTCGATCGTCGTCCAGGGTGAGCACGAGCAGTACTTC
>TRBD1|TRBV29-1|.|TRBJ2-7
CSVEGPVGQGPSYEQYF
TGCAGCGTTGAAGGGCCTGTAGGACAGGGCCCATCCTACGAGCAGTACTTC
>TRBD2|TRBV6-5|.|TRBJ2-1
CASSYPGTSGYNEQFF
TGTGCCAGCAGTTACCCCGGGACTAGCGGTTACAATGAGCAGTTCTTC
>TRBD1|TRBV20-1|.|TRBJ2-2
CSARALEGDRLNTGELFF
TGCAGTGCTAGAGCCCTCGAGGGGGACAGACTTAACACCGGGGAGCTGTTTTTT
>TRBD2|TRBV25-1|.|TRBJ2-3
CASSFTPTSGRRSDTQYF
TGTGCCAGCAGTTTTACCCCGACTAGCGGGAGGCGTTCAGATACGCAGTATTTT
>.|TRBV7-2|.|TRBJ2-6
CASSFPPENVLTF
TGTGCCAGCAGCTTTCCACCCGAAAACGTCCTGACTTTC
>.|TRBV6-1|few|TRBJ2-7
CASSEVASAPYEQYF
TGTGCCAGCAGTGAAGTGGCTAGCGCTCCCTACGAGCAGTACTTC
>.|TRBV27|.|TRBJ1-4
CASSFEVTGSYEKLFF
TGTGCCAGCAGTTTTGAGGTTACAGGGTCTTATGAAAAACTGTTTTTT
>.|TRBV19|.|TRBJ1-5
CASTMVGNQPQHF
TGTGCCAGTACCATGGTGGGCAATCAGCCCCAGCATTTT
>TRBD2|TRBV12-3/TRBV12-4|.|TRBJ2-2
CASSSEKRENTGELFF
TGTGCCAGCAGTTCAGAGAAGCGGGAGAATACCGGGGAGCTGTTTTTT